What follows is one T cell receptor beta chain and its context. Its antigen remains undetermined. No clone much larger than this one lies a single base away; base qualities are absent. The sample originates from a study of OX40 agonist ivuxolimab in advanced cancers. In the study overall: Ivuxolimab was a fully human IgG2 agonistic monoclonal antibody targeting the costimulatory receptor OX40 (CD134). Intravenous ivuxolimab was administered to patients every 2 weeks at six dose levels: 0.01, 0.1, 0.3, 1.5, 3 and 10 mg/kg. Of the roughly 53 patients in dose escalation, 19 had hepatocellular carcinoma, some 15 had melanoma, 9 had renal cell carcinoma and 9 had head and neck cancer. In the dose-escalation cohort, 82.7% of patients were male, and the mean age was approximately 55 years, with a range of roughly 23 to 85. Prior anti-PD-1, anti-PD-L1 or anti-CTLA-4 therapy was permitted, and checkpoint inhibitors had been received by roughly 42% of dose-escalation patients. Partial responses occurred in three dose-escalation patients: two with cutaneous melanoma and one with hepatocellular carcinoma. Peripheral TCRbeta sequencing was intended to test whether TCR sequence diversity was altered and clonal T-cell expansion was caused by ivuxolimab. The monotherapy dose-escalation portion (N ≈ 50 patients) of the phase I ivuxolimab trial is reported in the paper. What the authors observed across the whole study: The antigen specificity of the peripheral T cells that underwent clonal expansion was not determined. Low levels of normalized T-cell clonal expansion were also seen in some nonresponding patients. At doses from 0.1 to 3.0 mg/kg, clonal expansion was seen in both CD4+ and CD8+ blood T cells between baseline and week 6. After ivuxolimab, more expanded clones were found on average in CD8+ T cells than in CD4+ T cells. In the 0.1-3.0 mg/kg groups, partial responders were among the patients with the lowest normalized peripheral clonal expansion, particularly in CD8+ T cells.

For sequencing of the TCRbeta CDR3 region, genomic DNA was extracted from the sorted cells. The immunoSEQ Assay was used for sequencing of TCRbeta CDR3 regions. Here the immuneACCESS table is served through TCRdb, limited to in-frame sequences with V and J called. Missing clones are a known gap in these copies; in checked studies unresolved V genes cover under half, and the rest lacks a known reason. The sample yields more than 9,000 clones; 69% were counted once. About an eighth of the sample belongs to the ten largest clones. Patients with autoimmune disease history or receiving systemic immunosuppression were excluded from the trial. Peripheral blood for TCR sequencing was collected from all dose cohorts at baseline, on cycle 4 day 1, and on cycle 7 day 1. Samples came from an open-label, multicenter, first-in-human phase I dose-escalation trial of ivuxolimab. Adults with locally advanced or metastatic melanoma, renal cell, hepatocellular, or head and neck squamous cell carcinoma were enrolled in the trial. Before TCR sequencing, CD4+ and CD8+ T cells were separately sorted from peripheral blood.

The CDR3, from cysteine to phenylalanine, totals 13 residues. The DNA shown is the 39-base CDR3, in frame from base 1. CDR1 SNHLY and CDR2 FYNNEI are derived from the germline V gene. V has 8 bases trimmed and J has 4 bases trimmed; junction bases matching no gene number 8. The sequence came from an adult with an advanced solid tumor such as melanoma, head and neck, liver or kidney cancer. The sample here was CD4+ or CD8+ T cells sorted from blood, taken in a trial of the OX40 agonist ivuxolimab. The sequence links TRBV2 to TRBJ2-7, and TRBD2 matches 7 of the central bases. The DNA sequence reads TGTGCCAGCGCTAGGGGAGGGATGTACGAGCAGTACTTC. It is translated as CASARGGMYEQYF.